This TCR beta chain came from a study of identical twins. This clonotype has just a few counts. TCRdb re-analysed the 5' RACE reads in MiXCR, keeping a single row per CDR3 protein. The profile shows 400,000 to 650,000 distinct CDR3 sequences, 20% to 25% of them singletons. The CDR3 has 12 amino acids. Germline-derived CDR1 and CDR2 are SGHKS and YYEKEE (reference sequence). V shed 7 bases, J shed 5 bases, and the junction held 5 bases outside the gene matches. These records were also assigned to another study, of T cells expressing NK-cell markers. From that paper: Sequencing covered eight donors, seven HCMV-seropositive and one seronegative. Several of the experiments relied on an anti-gamma-delta TCR antibody so that only alpha-beta TCR T cells were sorted. Roughly 1.0-8% of CD8+ T cells in several donors belonged to dominant NKG2C+ clonotypes.

The sequenced sample consisted of CD4+ T cells sorted from blood. This receptor was identified in a woman between 18 and 29 years old in good health. V gene TRBV5-5 combines with J gene TRBJ2-5, with TRBD1 matching 7 bases. CDR3 region: CASGPRGETQYF. CDR3 nucleotides: TGTGCCAGCGGCCCCAGGGGGGAGACCCAGTACTTC.